The clone carrying this T cell receptor beta chain was seen repeatedly, ten times or more. Time point of the sample: newly diagnosed GD, antithyroid drugs for less than 3 months. PBMCs were the source of the RNA used for TCR sequencing. All patients originated from an endocrinology department located in Xi'an, China. Into tubes containing EDTA, approximately 9 milliliters of peripheral blood were drawn. The data were obtained in a study of regulatory T cells in long-lasting Graves disease. The CDR3 runs 12 residues. Deletions cut 2 bases from V and 8 bases from J, with 9 bases between. Germline CDR1 is MNHEY and CDR2 is SMNVEV (reference sequence). Researchers made TCR beta libraries by using iRepertoire HTBI primers and running Arm-PCR on CDR3 regions. Original processing methods: Identification of gene segments yielded more than 55 TRBV and 14 to 15 TRBJ across samples. TCRdb re-called the multiplex PCR reads with MiXCR, one entry per CDR3 protein. The V and J calls and clone size come from TCRdb's table, not from the authors' own analysis. The table includes approximately 470,000 distinct CDR3 sequences, roughly 15% detected once.

The same data also went into a second study, on T cells in Graves' hyperthyroidism and ophthalmopathy. That source adds: First-round RT-PCR with HTBI primers amplified the TCR CDR3 region.

This chain joins TRBV27 and TRBJ1-1; no definite D call. The source was peripheral blood mononuclear cells (PBMCs), collected at new diagnosis, from a patient treated with antithyroid drugs. This sequence originates from a man aged 35-49 years with Graves disease. This CDR3 reads CASSLVGKEAFF. As DNA, the CDR3 is TGTGCCAGCAGTTTAGTCGGAAAAGAAGCTTTCTTT.